Presented here are 21 T cell receptor beta chains from one specimen sequenced in a study of blood T cell repertoires in COVID-19. Generated by immunoSEQ multiplex PCR, the TCRdb table keeps only in-frame clones and is missing some. This table has approximately 190,000 clones, 79% appearing once. Sequenced: peripheral blood. The receptors were gathered from a man between 60 and 75 years old with active or convalescent COVID-19.

CDR3 in DNA: TGTGCCAGCAAAGGGGAGGGTGGTACTGAAGCTTTCTTT. Encoded protein: CASKGEGGTEAFF. V is TRBV25-1 and J is TRBJ1-1; TRBD1 might be the D (5 bases). The CDR3 runs 13 residues. Germline CDR1 MGHDK, CDR2 SYGVNS. V was pared by 7 bases and J by 5 bases, with 14 bases between.

The chain is built from TRBV4-1 and TRBJ2-7, with 16 bases fitting TRBD2. CDR3 length equals 18 residues. The V segment lost 1 base and the J segment 5 bases; nucleotides outside the gene matches: 8. The germline V gene has CDR1 MGHRA and CDR2 YSYEKL. CDR3 amino acids: CASSQGGLAGGPGNEQYF. In DNA, the CDR3 is TGCGCCAGCAGCCAAGGGGGACTAGCGGGAGGGCCGGGCAACGAGCAGTACTTC.

Written as DNA, the CDR3 is TGTGCCAGCCGGCCCGCAGGGGAAGAGACCCAGTACTTC. Residues: CASRPAGEETQYF. The V gene is TRBV12-3 or TRBV12-4, the J gene TRBJ2-5, with D perhaps TRBD1 (6 bases). V dropped 8 bases and J dropped 3 bases, with 13 bases sitting between them. This CDR3 has 13 residues.

The V call is TRBV3-1 (or the pseudogene TRBV3-2), the J call TRBJ2-3, with 7 nucleotides matching TRBD2. The V gene's germline CDR1 is LGHDT and CDR2 YNNKEL (reference sequence). The CDR3 totals 17 residues. With 4 bases clipped from V and 3 bases from J, the junction kept 13 bases outside the gene matches. The CDR3, as DNA: TGTGCCAGCAGCCCCTGGGGAGGGAGGGCCGAGACAGATACGCAGTATTTT. Protein: CASSPWGGRAETDTQYF.

The chain uses TRBV5-8 and TRBJ1-2; no reliable D call. Between the trimmed V and J ends, which lost 3 bases and 7 bases, there was a span of 10 bases. In germline, CDR1 is SGHTS, CDR2 YDEGEE. The CDR3 runs 12 residues. The CDR3 DNA sequence: TGTGCCAGCAGCTCGGGAGCGCCTGGCTACACCTTC. Amino acids: CASSSGAPGYTF.

This chain connects TRBV7-2 to TRBJ2-1; 7 bases map to TRBD2. With 5 bases clipped from V and 7 bases from J, the junction kept 8 bases outside the gene matches. The germline V gene encodes CDR1 SGHTA and CDR2 FQGNSA. The CDR3 contains 14 residues. This chain's CDR3 is CASSPRGGLNEQFF. CDR3 coding DNA: TGTGCCAGCAGCCCCCGGGGAGGGCTTAATGAGCAGTTCTTC.

The V gene is TRBV5-1, the J gene TRBJ2-7, with 12 bases identical to TRBD2. This CDR3 has 15 amino acids. CDR1 and CDR2 (germline): SGHRS, YFSETQ. V dropped 4 bases and J dropped 7; count of bases not matched to a gene: 9. CDR3 in amino acids: CASSPLAGGPLEQYF. The CDR3 bases are TGCGCCAGCAGCCCCCTAGCGGGAGGGCCGTTGGAGCAGTACTTC.

The rearrangement joins TRBV5-4 to TRBJ2-7, with D possibly TRBD1 on 5 matching bases. Between the trimmed V and J ends, which lost 4 bases and 6 bases, there was a span of 17 bases. The germline CDR1 and CDR2 sequences are SGHNT and YYREEE (reference sequence). The CDR3 totals 14 residues. CDR3 in amino acids: CASSRGADLGEQYF. The CDR3 coding sequence is TGTGCCAGCAGCCGTGGGGCCGACTTGGGCGAGCAGTACTTC.

V usage is TRBV5-6 and J usage is TRBJ2-4; TRBD1 matches 10 bases. Germline V gene lookup returns CDR1 SGHDT and CDR2 YYEEEE. V dropped 5 bases and J dropped 8; count of bases not matched to a gene: 10. This CDR3 spans 15 amino acids. CDR3 sequence (DNA): TGTGCCAGCAGTCGTCCCGGGACAGGGGTTGACATTCAGTACTTC. It encodes CASSRPGTGVDIQYF.

This clone was observed a handful of times. The chain couples TRBV30 to TRBJ2-5; the match to TRBD1 covers 10 bases. After removal of 5 bases from V and 6 bases from J, the junction contained 9 bases not matched to a gene. The CDR3 contains 14 residues. Germline CDR1 GTSNPN, CDR2 SVGIG (reference sequence). Here the CDR3 reads CAWWGGTGEKTQYF. The DNA for the CDR3 is TGTGCCTGGTGGGGTGGGACAGGGGAAAAGACCCAGTACTTC.

The V and J genes are TRBV6-5 and TRBJ2-2, with 8 bases aligning to TRBD2. Germline V CDR1 and CDR2: MNHEY, SVGAGI. The CDR3 has 14 amino acids. J lost 8 bases, V lost 4 bases, and 6 bases had no gene match. In DNA, the CDR3 is TGTGCCAGCAGTTCGCTAGCGGGTTCGGGGGAGCTGTTTTTT. It specifies CASSSLAGSGELFF.

The gene calls are TRBV28 and TRBJ2-2, with a tentative D call TRBD2 (6 bases). The CDR3 sequence is 14 residues long. The germline V and J ends were trimmed by 3 bases and 1 base, with 6 bases remaining between them. CDR1 is MDHEN and CDR2 is SYDVKM in the germline V gene. Written as DNA, the CDR3 is TGTGCCAGCAGTTTGGGGGGGAACACCGGGGAGCTGTTTTTT. Protein: CASSLGGNTGELFF.

This clone was seen once. V and J are TRBV2 and TRBJ2-3, with 7 bases aligning to TRBD1. V was pared by 4 bases and J by 2 bases, with 6 bases of the junction left unmatched. Germline lookup yields CDR1 SNHLY and CDR2 FYNNEI. The CDR3 totals 15 residues. CDR3 amino acids: CASSAYGTVTDTQYF. Written as DNA, the CDR3 is TGTGCCAGCAGTGCGTACGGGACAGTCACAGATACGCAGTATTTT.

This chain uses TRBV15 with TRBJ1-2; D is undetermined. This CDR3 contains 13 residues. Germline V lookup: CDR1 LNHNV, CDR2 YYDKDF (reference sequence). Trimming shortened V by 0 bases and J by 6 bases, and 8 bases separated the two germline ends. The CDR3 region is CATSRDIRDGYTF. The DNA of the CDR3 is TGTGCCACCAGCAGAGATATCCGCGATGGCTACACCTTC.

In the case of this clone: The sample has other DNA sequences that encode this CDR3 too. The J gene is TRBJ1-1, the V gene TRBV15, with D possibly being TRBD1 (5 bases). The CDR3 is 15 amino acids. Germline V gene sequence: CDR1 LNHNV, CDR2 YYDKDF (reference sequence). Trimming removed 2 bases from V and 1 base from J, with 11 bases in between. For the CDR3, the DNA is TGTGCCACCAGCAGACTTCGGCAGGGGAACACTGAAGCTTTCTTT. Protein sequence: CATSRLRQGNTEAFF. The variable domain in full, completed from reference TRBV15 and TRBJ1-1, reads DAMVIQNPRYQVTQFGKPVTLSCSQTLNHNVMYWYQQKSSQAPKLLFHYYDKDFNNEADTPDNFQSRRPNTSFCFLDIRSPGLGDTAMYLCATSRLRQGNTEAFFGQGTRLTVV.

The V and J genes are TRBV27 and TRBJ2-1; 13 nucleotides align to TRBD2. The ends lost 0 bases at V and 6 bases at J; junction bases unmatched: 11. Germline V gene data show CDR1 as MNHEY and CDR2 as SMNVEV (reference sequence). This CDR3 comprises 19 residues. CDR3 bases: TGTGCCAGCAGTTTATCTAGAGCTGGGACTAGCGGGATTTCCAATGAGCAGTTCTTC. Translation gives CASSLSRAGTSGISNEQFF.

The genes are TRBV6-5 and TRBJ1-1, with D possibly matching TRBD1 (6 bases). The CDR3 sequence is 13 residues long. The V end was cut by 4 bases, the J end by 8 bases, with 14 bases between. CDR1 is MNHEY, CDR2 SVGAGI, per germline. The CDR3 bases are TGTGCCAGCAGTTTTGCCTCCAGGGGAGAAGCTTTCTTT. It specifies CASSFASRGEAFF.

The chain employs TRBV18 and TRBJ1-6, with a possible D match to TRBD1 (5 bases). Germline-derived CDR1 and CDR2 are KGHSH and LQKENI. The CDR3 has 17 amino acids. V lost 2 bases to trimming and J lost 6 bases, with 17 bases between them. CDR3 in amino acids: CASSPESAQGPNSPLHF. The CDR3 DNA sequence: TGTGCCAGCTCACCAGAATCCGCGCAGGGCCCTAATTCACCCCTCCACTTT.

V and J are TRBV28 and TRBJ1-6; possible D gene TRBD1, 6 bases. The V end lost 6 bases, the J end lost 10 bases, and 19 bases lay between the germline ends. Looked up from germline, CDR1 is MDHEN and CDR2 is SYDVKM. The CDR3 loop spans 15 amino acids. CDR3 DNA sequence: TGTGCCAGCAGACCGACAGGATCTAGAGACTCACCCCTCCACTTT. The encoded protein is CASRPTGSRDSPLHF. The complete variable domain, with remaining parts taken from reference TRBV28 and TRBJ1-6, reads DVKVTQSSRYLVKRTGEKVFLECVQDMDHENMFWYRQDPGLGLRLIYFSYDVKMKEKGDIPEGYSVSREKKERFSLILESASTNQTSMYLCASRPTGSRDSPLHFGNGTRLTVT.

The chain is built from TRBV3-1 (or the pseudogene TRBV3-2) and TRBJ2-5, with a tentative D call TRBD1 (5 bases). Looked up from germline, CDR1 is LGHDT and CDR2 is YNNKEL (reference sequence). With 4 bases removed from V and 1 base from J, the gap between germline ends came to 19 bases. This CDR3 has 17 residues. The CDR3 DNA reads as TGTGCCAGCAGCCCGTTAAAGTCCTCAGGGTTCCAAGAGACCCAGTACTTC. This sequence encodes CASSPLKSSGFQETQYF.

The chain carries TRBV3-1 (or the pseudogene TRBV3-2) and TRBJ1-1; 9 nucleotides line up with TRBD1. Germline lookup yields CDR1 LGHDT and CDR2 YNNKEL (reference sequence). CDR3 length: 15 residues. Trimming took 2 bases from V and 4 from J; bases not matched to a gene: 5. DNA for the CDR3: TGTGCCAGCAGCCAAACGACAGGGGGAATCACTGAAGCTTTCTTT. Translating gives CASSQTTGGITEAFF.